The 26 T cell receptor beta chains below were found in one sample sequenced in a study of regulatory T cells in long-lasting Graves disease. The time point: newly diagnosed GD, antithyroid drugs for less than 3 months. The authors made the TCR library using RNA they extracted from PBMCs. Arm-PCR with iRepertoire HTBI primers amplified the CDR3 regions for these TCR beta libraries. TCRdb re-called the multiplex PCR reads through MiXCR, storing one row per CDR3 protein. Among approximately 480,000 distinct CDR3 sequences listed, 15% to 20% were seen once. The sample was also linked to a second study, of T cells in Graves' hyperthyroidism and ophthalmopathy.

Sequenced here: peripheral blood mononuclear cells (PBMCs), sampled at new diagnosis, from a patient treated with antithyroid drugs. The source is a man between 40 and 49 years old with Graves disease.

The chain combines TRBV27 with TRBJ2-7, with 7 bases that match TRBD2. V lost 5 bases and J lost 4; bases outside the gene matches: 5. The V gene's germline CDR1 is MNHEY and CDR2 SMNVEV (reference sequence). This CDR3 is 13 amino acids long. This CDR3 is CASSGRAGYEQYF. In DNA form, the CDR3 reads TGTGCCAGCAGTGGGAGGGCCGGTTACGAGCAGTACTTC.

With respect to this clonotype: The junction differs from germline at one of its ends, possibly a read error. The V and J genes are TRBV27 and TRBJ2-5; 11 nucleotides align to TRBD2. CDR1 and CDR2 from the germline V gene are MNHEY and SMNVEV (reference sequence). This CDR3 contains 15 residues. The CDR3 DNA reads TGTGCCAGCAGTCCCCGCTTACTAGCGGGAGATACCCAGTGCTTC. Translating it yields CASSPRLLAGDTQCF.

This clonotype was recorded a few times. The chain has TRBV28 and TRBJ2-5; 9 nucleotides line up with TRBD1. The trim removed 6 bases at V and 5 bases at J, leaving 13 bases unmatched. This CDR3 region has 16 residues. CDR1 is MDHEN, CDR2 SYDVKM, per germline. The CDR3 nucleotides read TGTGCCAGCAGCCGCATTGGGGAGACAGGGGGGGAGACCCAGTACTTC. Translating it yields CASSRIGETGGETQYF.

This clonotype was found many times. The V gene is TRBV2, the J gene TRBJ2-2; no reliable D call. Per germline, CDR1 SNHLY and CDR2 FYNNEI. CDR3 size: 11 residues. V was pared by 6 bases and J by 4 bases, with 3 bases between. The CDR3 DNA reads as TGTGCCAGCAGGAGCACCGGGGAGCTGTTTTTT. It specifies CASRSTGELFF.

Of note for this clonotype: The junction does not match germline at one end; this may be a read error. V is TRBV2 and J is TRBJ1-6; 9 bases line up with TRBD1. The length of the CDR3 is 15 residues. CDR1 is SNHLY, CDR2 FYNNEI, per germline. CDR3 nucleotides: TGTGCCGGCAGGGTGGACAGGGGTAGTAATTCACCCCTCCACTTT. Amino acids: CAGRVDRGSNSPLHF.

The V gene is TRBV29-1, the J gene TRBJ2-7, with D perhaps given as TRBD1 or TRBD2 (6 bases each). V was cut by 4 bases and J by 1 base, with 20 bases left in between. Germline CDR1 SQVTM, CDR2 ANQGSEA. This CDR3 contains 16 residues. For the CDR3, the DNA is TGCAGCGTTGGGATCCCTCGTGGGGGGCATTCCTACGAGCAGTACTTC. Translating gives CSVGIPRGGHSYEQYF.

This clonotype was counted at least ten times. Germline is not matched at one junction end, which may reflect a read error. The chain recombines TRBV5-1 with TRBJ2-5; TRBD1 is a possible D gene (5 bases). The germline CDR1 and CDR2 sequences are SGHRS and YFSETQ. The CDR3 length is 14 residues. CDR3 in DNA: TGTGCCAGCAGTTTAAGGGGAATCCAAGAGACCCAGTACTTC. Its translation: CASSLRGIQETQYF.

The chain employs TRBV7-2 and TRBJ2-5; TRBD1 agrees at 8 bases. The J call may be faulty, since TRBJ2-1 better matches the DNA end. CDR3 length: 13 residues. The germline CDR1 and CDR2 sequences are SGHTA and FQGNSA. The CDR3 is CASSLDTGGEQFF. The CDR3 region has the DNA TGTGCCAGCAGCTTAGACACAGGGGGTGAGCAGTTCTTC.

This clonotype was recorded a few times. The CDR3 loop is CASSPRTSGRATGELFF. The CDR3 coding sequence is TGTGCCAGCAGTCCCAGGACTAGCGGGAGGGCCACCGGGGAGCTGTTTTTT. The chain employs TRBV27 and TRBJ2-2; 15 bases are a match to TRBD2. The CDR3 length is 17 residues. V shed 5 bases and J 4 bases; nucleotides not matched to a gene: 5. In germline, CDR1 is MNHEY, CDR2 SMNVEV (reference sequence).

This clonotype was observed many times. This chain uses TRBV11-2 with TRBJ1-2, with a weak D call TRBD1 (5 bases). Trimming removed 0 bases from V and 5 bases from J, with 7 bases in between. CDR3 size: 13 residues. In germline, CDR1 is SGHAT, CDR2 FQNNGV. The CDR3 bases are TGTGCCAGCAGCTTAGATAGGGGATATGGCTACACCTTC. Translating gives CASSLDRGYGYTF.

Only a few counts were recorded for this clonotype. The chain uses TRBV5-5 and TRBJ1-4; 7 bases fit TRBD1. This CDR3 comprises 14 residues. The V gene end was trimmed by 2 bases and the J gene end by 7 bases; junction bases not matched to a gene: 5. The germline CDR1 and CDR2 sequences are SGHKS and YYEKEE (reference sequence). The CDR3 sequence: CASSLGGRGEKLFF. CDR3 bases: TGTGCCAGCAGCTTAGGGGGCCGAGGTGAAAAACTGTTTTTT.

Turning to this clonotype: This may be a read error, as it is one base from a much larger clone. V usage is TRBV7-3 and J usage is TRBJ2-3; D unresolved. Judging by the DNA end, TRBJ1-5 fits better; the J call may be wrong. The CDR3 is 15 amino acids. Germline V gives CDR1 SGHTA, CDR2 FQGTGA. The CDR3 is CASSLSGRATDTQHF. Written as DNA, the CDR3 is TGTGCCAGCAGCTTGAGCGGGAGGGCCACAGATACGCAGCATTTT.

In this sample, this clonotype turned up many times. The J gene is TRBJ2-7, the V gene TRBV20-1, with D tentatively TRBD1 or TRBD2 (5 bases each). Germline V lookup: CDR1 DFQATT, CDR2 SNEGSKA (reference sequence). The CDR3 has 13 residues. In DNA, the CDR3 is TGCAGCGCACCCGGGACCCCCTCCTACGAGCAGTACTTC. As protein: CSAPGTPSYEQYF.

The chain employs TRBV19 and TRBJ1-2, with 10 positions matching TRBD1. The germline V gene encodes CDR1 LNHDA and CDR2 SQIVND (reference sequence). The CDR3 sequence is 17 residues long. The V and J ends lost 5 bases and 0 bases, in that order; junction bases with no gene match: 9. The CDR3 loop is CASSPGDRGSANYGYTF. Written as DNA, the CDR3 is TGTGCCAGTAGTCCTGGGGACAGGGGTTCGGCTAACTATGGCTACACCTTC.

This clonotype was seen repeatedly, ten times or more. The chain couples TRBV27 to TRBJ2-3; 13 bases fit TRBD2. The CDR3 length is 15 residues. Germline CDR1 and CDR2: MNHEY and SMNVEV (reference sequence). Trimming cost V 6 bases and J 6 bases; bases outside gene matches: 6. The CDR3 sequence is CASRGLAGVGDTQYF. In DNA, the CDR3 is TGTGCCAGCAGAGGACTAGCGGGAGTTGGGGATACGCAGTATTTT.

The V call is TRBV3-1, the J call TRBJ2-5; 15 bases agree with TRBD2. Germline CDR1 is LGHDT and CDR2 is YNNKEL (reference sequence). The trim removed 3 bases at V and 3 bases at J, leaving 2 bases unmatched. This CDR3 has 16 residues. The CDR3 is CASSHRTSGREETQYF. CDR3 bases: TGTGCCAGCAGCCACCGGACTAGCGGGAGGGAAGAGACCCAGTACTTC.

This clonotype occurred many times. The chain uses TRBV2 and TRBJ2-7; perhaps TRBD2 as D (5 bases). The CDR3 contains 12 residues. V was cut by 10 bases and J by 1 base, with 11 bases left in between. Germline V gene lookup returns CDR1 SNHLY and CDR2 FYNNEI. CDR3 bases: TGTGCCACCTCCGACTATTCCTACGAGCAGTACTTC. Its protein is CATSDYSYEQYF.

As concerns this clonotype: Compared with germline, one end of the junction differs, possibly owing to a read error. The chain couples TRBV6-1 to TRBJ2-7; D gene unclear. Germline V gene lookup returns CDR1 MNHNS and CDR2 SASEGT. The CDR3 spans 13 residues. CDR3 DNA: TGTGCCTGCAGTGTCGTCAGTACCTACGAGCAGTACTTC. Its protein is CACSVVSTYEQYF.

This clonotype was counted a few times. The chain combines TRBV7-2 with TRBJ1-2; 7 bases map to TRBD1. The CDR3 length is 14 residues. Germline trimming cut 7 bases from V and 5 bases from J; bases unmatched to any gene: 10. Per germline, CDR1 SGHTA and CDR2 FQGNSA. CDR3 loop: CASIHRGSGYGYTF. Written as DNA, the CDR3 is TGTGCCAGCATTCACAGGGGATCGGGGTATGGCTACACCTTC.

This clonotype appeared a few times. The chain links TRBV5-1 to TRBJ2-7, with no clear D. Germline V gene data show CDR1 as SGHRS and CDR2 as YFSETQ. Trimming stripped 0 bases from V and 3 bases from J, with 10 bases between. The CDR3 contains 14 residues. Here the CDR3 DNA reads TGCGCCAGCAGCTTGGAGGGCAGCTTCTACGAGCAGTACTTC. This codes for CASSLEGSFYEQYF.

This clonotype was seen many times. The chain links TRBV6-4 to TRBJ2-7; 9 bases are shared with TRBD2. This CDR3 is built from 16 residues. CDR1 and CDR2 from the germline V gene are MRHNA and SNTAGT. V was clipped by 3 bases and J by 0 bases; unmatched bases: 6. In nucleotides, the CDR3 is TGTGCCAGCAGTGAAGAGGCGGGAGGGAGCTCCTACGAGCAGTACTTC. Its protein product is CASSEEAGGSSYEQYF.

This clonotype occurred many times. This chain uses TRBV6-2 or TRBV6-3 with TRBJ2-1; no definite D call. The CDR3 length is 13 residues. Trimming removed 5 bases at V and 7 bases at J, with 12 bases between. Germline CDR1 is MNHEY and CDR2 is SVGEGT. The CDR3 reads CASSPARVNEQFF. The CDR3 DNA follows: TGTGCCAGCAGTCCTGCCCGAGTGAATGAGCAGTTCTTC.

In this sample, this clonotype turned up a few times. The chain is built from TRBV7-8 and TRBJ2-1; D is possibly TRBD1 or TRBD2 (5 bases each). CDR3 length: 12 amino acids. Trimming stripped 6 bases from V and 5 bases from J, with 8 bases between. CDR1 and CDR2 from the germline V gene are SGHVS and FQNEAQ. CDR3 in amino acids: CASRGRNNEQFF. The CDR3 nucleotides read TGTGCCAGCAGGGGACGAAACAATGAGCAGTTCTTC.

This clonotype was counted ten times or more. The rearrangement joins TRBV6-2 or TRBV6-3 to TRBJ2-3; D is possibly TRBD2 (6 bases). The germline V gene has CDR1 MNHEY and CDR2 SVGEGT. Between the trimmed V and J ends, which lost 5 bases and 2 bases, there was a span of 14 bases. The CDR3 consists of 15 residues. CDR3 sequence reads: CASSEAVLATDTQYF. The CDR3 DNA is TGTGCCAGCAGTGAAGCAGTACTAGCCACAGATACGCAGTATTTT.

This clonotype occurred a few times. The chain has TRBV15 and TRBJ2-1; 14 bases map to TRBD2. This CDR3 has 18 amino acids. In germline, CDR1 is LNHNV, CDR2 YYDKDF (reference sequence). The V and J ends lost 1 base and 2 bases, in that order; junction bases with no gene match: 4. The CDR3 spells CATSRAGLAGAPYNEQFF. The CDR3 region has the DNA TGTGCCACCAGCAGAGCGGGACTAGCGGGAGCCCCCTACAATGAGCAGTTCTTC.

This clonotype was detected only a few times. V gene TRBV6-1 combines with J gene TRBJ2-3, with D uncertain. V shed 4 bases and J shed 4 bases, with 6 bases lying between them. Germline V gene sequence: CDR1 MNHNS, CDR2 SASEGT. CDR3 length: 12 amino acids. CDR3 region: CASSGYPDTQYF. The CDR3 nucleotides read TGTGCCAGCAGTGGCTATCCAGATACGCAGTATTTT.